The clone carrying this TCR beta chain is classed as medium-sized. The sample has other DNA sequences that encode this CDR3 too. The V gene end was trimmed by 2 bases and the J gene end by 3 bases; junction bases not matched to a gene: 0. Germline lookup yields CDR1 DFQATT and CDR2 SNEGSKA (reference sequence). This CDR3 has 14 amino acids. This entry is derived from a study of metastatic and nonmetastatic thyroid tumors. Prior to thyroid surgery, none of the patients had received any treatment. With MiXCR, TCRdb reprocessed the PCR reads. Of 21,000 or so clones listed, approximately 20% are singletons.

The sequence was obtained from a male donor with papillary thyroid cancer or a benign thyroid nodule (not recorded which). Some clones in this sample may be carry-over from other donors' samples. Sequenced material: blood. The chain uses TRBV20-1 and TRBJ2-2; 10 bases fit TRBD2. CDR3 in amino acids: CSARLAGDTGELFF. The CDR3 DNA follows: TGCAGTGCTAGACTAGCGGGGGACACCGGGGAGCTGTTTTTT.